The sequence of this T cell receptor beta chain was determined in a study of T cells in localized non-small cell lung cancer (dated by TCRdb to the early 2020s). Concerning the study at large: Comparing tumors with uninvolved tumor-adjacent lungs, the study looked at the T cell repertoires of hundreds of patients with early-stage NSCLC. The cohort comprised approximately 240 treatment-naïve NSCLC patients with resected, localized lung tumors. The mean age of the NSCLC patients was less than 70 years, with 120 to 150 men and over 100 women. Here is what the overall study found, with its caveats: Uninvolved tumor-adjacent lung showed the highest T cell clonality, higher than tumor, which suggests more focused antigenic responses in the uninvolved tumor-adjacent lung. Because of the exploratory design, TCR variables were selected using unadjusted p-values without false-discovery rate correction. Because multi-region tumor sequencing was not performed, intratumor heterogeneity could not be ruled out. Of the top 100 tumor clones, a median of roughly 57 were detected in paired uninvolved adjacent lung; under 35 were also among that lung's top 100. Higher blood T cell density associated with longer overall survival, while higher adjacent-lung clonality associated with shorter survival.

At diagnosis, peripheral blood, uninvolved tumor-adjacent lung and tumor were collected and were preserved as a mix of fresh-frozen and FFPE material. The immunoSEQ Assay was used to sequence TCR beta CDR3 regions from DNA. On the authors' methods: T cell density was computed as TCR beta template counts normalized to usable DNA estimated by amplifying housekeeping genes. Richness was estimated with the preseqR package, extrapolating to 400,000 templates for PBMC samples and 120,000 templates for tissue samples. Clonality was defined by subtracting Pielou's evenness from one. To identify tissue-enriched TCRs, differential abundance testing was run on productive amino-acid clonotypes with a minimum total count of 5 and an alpha of 0.1. The Jaccard Index and the Morisita Overlap Index were used to measure repertoire overlap between compartments. GLIPH clustered TCR beta CDR3s with public tetramer-defined viral CDR3s; viral motifs required at least three viral sequences plus V-gene enrichment. In its TCRdb copy, this immuneACCESS table keeps in-frame sequences only and misses some clones. Where compared with another copy, unresolved V genes explain less than half of these, and the others have no known cause. The V and J calls and clone size come from that table; D and trimming were worked out from the DNA. Here the sample has 1,500 to 1,600 clones; over 25% occur a single time. Roughly an eighth of the sample goes to the ten largest clones.

This clone has only a few counts. Its antigen remains unidentified. Within one base of it there is no much larger clone, and no base qualities were kept. Trimming leaves V shorter by 4 bases and J shorter by 2 bases, with the junction holding 6 bases beyond the gene matches. CDR1 is given as LNHNV and CDR2 as YYDKDF, both from the germline V gene (reference sequence). Its CDR3 holds 15 amino acids, cysteine through phenylalanine. Solely the CDR3 DNA is kept, with 45 bases framed from the first base. The source of this sequence is a woman aged 35 to 69 with stage I lung adenocarcinoma. Specimen: lung tumor tissue, collected before any cancer treatment. The chain is encoded by TRBV15 joined to TRBJ2-3; 7 junctional bases match TRBD2. CDR3 loop: CATSNPLADTDTQYF. The DNA reads as follows: TGTGCCACCAGCAACCCCCTAGCGGACACAGATACGCAGTATTTT.